The rows below give T cell receptor beta chains drawn from one sample of a study of cytomegalovirus exposure and HLA in healthy donors. Sequenced by immunoSEQ multiplex PCR; TCRdb stores in-frame clones only, minus some. The table includes 200,000 to 250,000 clones, 70% detected once. The sequenced sample was PBMCs. These receptors originate from a man aged 40-50 years in good health and CMV-seropositive. Each CDR3 is given with its conserved first and last residue.

j_gene,v_gene,CDR3aa
TRBJ2-7,TRBV28,CASRGALRPLYEQYF
TRBJ1-2,TRBV5-1,CASSLDSLRSYTF
TRBJ2-3,TRBV6-5,CASSYGYASGDTQYF
TRBJ2-2,TRBV2,CASSELRGGELFF
TRBJ1-4,TRBV29-1,CSAYFPTGGEKLFF
TRBJ2-2,TRBV5-1,CASSPGTSQFGELFF
TRBJ2-5,TRBV6-6,CASSYSAEQEETQYF
TRBJ2-1,TRBV11-2,CASSFGLAGKEQFF
TRBJ2-1,TRBV5-4,CASSSKLTGAYNEQFF
TRBJ1-3,TRBV7-8,CASSLDSSGNTIYF
TRBJ1-3,TRBV5-6,CASSFQGDGNTIYF
TRBJ2-3,TRBV11-2,CASSSSSGGFSTDTQYF
TRBJ2-7,TRBV15,CATSRGSGQGYEQYF
TRBJ1-1,TRBV7-8,CASRPTPGQFNTEAFF
TRBJ1-1,TRBV4-3,CASSQGEVAFF
TRBJ2-1,TRBV6-5,CASSLLAGVYNEQFF
TRBJ2-1,TRBV5-1,CASSLGLAGVNEQFF
TRBJ1-5,TRBV28,CASSLLWSLNQPQHF
TRBJ2-2,TRBV19,CASMSKGMDTGELFF
TRBJ1-6,TRBV5-1,CASTLRRDNSPLHF
TRBJ1-2,TRBV7-2,CASSYQGAGGYTF
TRBJ1-1,TRBV19,CASSPRRGGNTEAFF
TRBJ1-1,TRBV29-1,CSVVGTGVTEAFF
TRBJ1-1,TRBV7-3,CASSLGGGLTEAFF
TRBJ1-3,TRBV4-3,CASSQDPGAGNTIYF
TRBJ1-6,TRBV11-1,CASSLIDSSPLHF
TRBJ2-2,TRBV5-6,CASSQPGLARELFF
TRBJ1-1,TRBV5-5,CASSFGRMNTEAFF
TRBJ1-5,TRBV28,CASTDGGNQPQHF
TRBJ1-1,TRBV5-6,CASSLDRAAEAFF
TRBJ2-5,TRBV7-6,CASSLGAGSGVQETQYF
TRBJ2-7,TRBV12-1,CASSFSGYEQYF
TRBJ1-2,TRBV19,CASRSPEGGGYTF
TRBJ2-2,TRBV7-3,CASSPRTSGGELFF
TRBJ1-5,TRBV7-9,CASSLELSNQPQHF
TRBJ1-2,TRBV5-4,CASSLGTAQPGGYTF
TRBJ2-5,TRBV7-2,CASSPRLAGGKETQYF
TRBJ1-1,TRBV19,CVSSRQPQNTEAFF
TRBJ2-3,TRBV9,CASSARGAADTQYF
TRBJ2-1,TRBV5-1,CASSLVFSYNEQFF
TRBJ2-2,TRBV18,CASSPVAGGTNTGELFF
TRBJ1-2,TRBV7-9,CASSLVRGAGPGDYGYTF
TRBJ1-5,TRBV2,CASSEGAAGNQPQHF
TRBJ1-2,TRBV10-3,CAISESRAPAGYTF
TRBJ1-1,TRBV6-5,CASSSWGQSTEAFF
TRBJ1-2,TRBV6-1,CASSEREQGPSFF